This T cell receptor beta chain comes out of a study of blood T cell repertoires in COVID-19. Study context: Acute-phase and convalescent COVID-19 samples originated in the United States, Italy and Spain. T cells, B-cell-depleted T cells, or PBMCs supplied cDNA or gDNA.

The V gene's germline CDR1 is SGHRS and CDR2 YFSETQ. There are 14 residues in the CDR3. V was pared by 4 bases and J by 8 bases, with 5 bases of the junction left unmatched. Authors' processing steps: Reference gene primer amplification gave estimated nucleated cell counts. Clones were sequenced by immunoSEQ multiplex PCR, and TCRdb holds only the in-frame ones, with some missing. That table gives V, J and clone size, and the DNA gave D and trimming. The repertoire consists of 200,000 or so clones, with about 86% occurring once and the leading ten covering 0.6% to 1%. Sequenced material: peripheral blood. The receptor's source is a woman between 65 and 79 years old with acute or convalescent COVID-19. V and J are TRBV5-1 and TRBJ1-4; the match to TRBD1 covers 10 bases. CDR3 sequence reads: CASSRTGGKEKLFF. The CDR3 nucleotides read TGCGCCAGCAGCCGGACAGGGGGGAAGGAAAAACTGTTTTTT.